This TCR beta chain appears in the sequencing data of a study of T cells after posttransplantation cyclophosphamide. Busulfan-fludarabine conditioning, marrow transplant, and cyclophosphamide on days +3 and +4 were administered. Repertoires were generated with immunoSEQ multiplex PCR, while TCRdb's copy carries only in-frame clones and drops some. The table lists thousands of clones, with no singletons. The CDR3 consists of 16 residues. CDR1 SGHVS and CDR2 FNYEAQ come from the germline V gene. Trimming removed 1 base from V and 6 bases from J, with 15 bases in between. The sample holds many counts of this clone.

J is TRBJ2-2 and V is TRBV7-6; maybe TRBD1 (5 bases). Sequenced material: PBMCs, taken less than 95 days after allogeneic stem cell transplant with posttransplant cyclophosphamide. The sequence derives from a female patient aged 60 to 70 who received an allogeneic stem cell transplant from an unrelated donor, was CMV-positive, and had acute GVHD only. Some T cells may originate from the graft donor. For the CDR3, the DNA is TGTGCCAGCAGCTTAGTGCGGACATCCGACGCCGGGGAGCTGTTTTTT. Translated: CASSLVRTSDAGELFF.